This passage covers 9 T cell receptor beta chains from one sample sequenced in a study of T cells in narcolepsy. Assay used: immunoSEQ multiplex PCR; TCRdb lists only in-frame clones, some missing. The sample lists roughly 3,500 clones, around 62% seen once, with approximately 55% in the top ten. Specimen: CD45RA- memory CD8+ T cells from PBMCs. The origin of the receptors is a human donor with narcolepsy.

V is TRBV7-9 and J is TRBJ2-7; 10 nucleotides match TRBD1. The trim removed 1 base at V and 3 bases at J, leaving 12 bases unmatched. Germline V gene sequence: CDR1 SEHNR, CDR2 FQNEAQ (reference sequence). This CDR3 comprises 18 residues. The DNA for the CDR3 is TGTGCCAGCAGCTTAGGTAGAGAAGGACAGGGGGTGGTCTACGAGCAGTACTTC. Translating gives CASSLGREGQGVVYEQYF.

This chain connects TRBV2 to TRBJ2-3; 8 bases fit TRBD1. The CDR3 sequence is 14 residues long. V lost 7 bases and J lost 3; bases outside the gene matches: 6. In germline, CDR1 is SNHLY, CDR2 FYNNEI. The CDR3 bases are TGTGCCAGCATGGCAGGGGGCGTAACAGATACGCAGTATTTT. Its translation: CASMAGGVTDTQYF.

Comments on this clone: This is likely an artifact of a read error, given a far larger clone one base away. The identical CDR3 is also encoded by other nucleotide sequences in the sample. The CDR3 region has the DNA TGTGCCAGCAGCTCACAGGGCCCCTCGGACACTGAAGCTTTCTTT. It translates to CASSSQGPSDTEAFF. The chain couples TRBV7-9 to TRBJ1-1; D perhaps matches TRBD1 (6 bases). Trimming shortened V by 4 bases and J by 3 bases, and 15 bases separated the two germline ends. Germline CDR1 is SEHNR and CDR2 is FQNEAQ (reference sequence). The CDR3 is 15 amino acids.

This chain connects TRBV6-1 to TRBJ2-7; D perhaps matches TRBD1 (6 bases). This CDR3 region has 14 residues. V shed 4 bases and J shed 3 bases, with 13 bases lying between them. Germline V gene data show CDR1 as MNHNS and CDR2 as SASEGT. The CDR3 DNA sequence: TGTGCCAGCAGTGCCTCCGACAGGTACTACGAGCAGTACTTC. As protein: CASSASDRYYEQYF.

The genes are TRBV6-4 and TRBJ2-7, with D unresolved. The germline V and J ends were trimmed by 0 bases and 3 bases, with 15 bases remaining between them. Germline values: CDR1 MRHNA, CDR2 SNTAGT. The CDR3 is made up of 16 amino acids. The CDR3 DNA reads TGTGCCAGCAGTGACTCGATCCGCTGGCCCCTCTACGAGCAGTACTTC. Its translation: CASSDSIRWPLYEQYF.

The chain is built from TRBV7-9 and TRBJ1-2, with D possibly matching TRBD1 (6 bases). Germline V gene sequence: CDR1 SEHNR, CDR2 FQNEAQ (reference sequence). This CDR3 comprises 12 residues. V was clipped by 4 bases and J by 11 bases, with 14 bases between them. CDR3 residues: CASSSDEGGYTF. The CDR3 region has the DNA TGTGCCAGCAGCTCGGATGAGGGGGGGTACACCTTC.

The chain employs TRBV4-3 and TRBJ2-3; 9 bases map to TRBD2. The CDR3 is 16 amino acids. V gave up 0 bases and J gave up 4 bases; unmatched junction bases: 5. Germline assignment: CDR1 LGHNA and CDR2 YSLEER. CDR3 region: CASSQEVKRGADTQYF. In DNA form, the CDR3 reads TGCGCCAGCAGCCAAGAGGTAAAGCGGGGGGCAGATACGCAGTATTTT.

V is TRBV7-3 and J is TRBJ1-4, with unresolved D. This CDR3 has 17 amino acids. With 2 bases removed from V and 5 bases from J, the gap between germline ends came to 18 bases. The germline gives CDR1 SGHTA, CDR2 FQGTGA. CDR3 loop: CASSLGIRTETNEKLFF. The CDR3 DNA follows: TGTGCCAGCAGCTTAGGTATAAGGACTGAGACAAATGAAAAACTGTTTTTT.

CDR3 region: CASSTGQGAGYGYTF. The DNA of the CDR3 is TGTGCCAGCAGCACGGGACAGGGGGCAGGCTATGGCTACACCTTC. The V call is TRBV7-9, the J call TRBJ1-2; 12 nucleotides agree with TRBD1. Germline V CDR1 and CDR2: SEHNR, FQNEAQ (reference sequence). The CDR3 is made up of 15 amino acids. Trimming cost V 5 bases and J 4 bases; bases outside gene matches: 5.